This T cell receptor beta chain was captured in a study of blood T cell repertoires in COVID-19. At the level of the study: Samples representing acute and convalescent COVID-19 were sourced from the United States, Italy and Spain.

CDR1 is SGDLS and CDR2 is YYNGEE in the germline V gene. The CDR3 totals 15 residues. V lost 0 bases and J lost 5, with 12 bases in between. Produced via immunoSEQ multiplex PCR; TCRdb's table is partial and in-frame only. Among around 140,000 clones listed, approximately 84% were seen once. The chain links TRBV9 to TRBJ2-1; TRBD2 might be the D (6 bases). The sample was peripheral blood. The clonotype comes from a human donor with acute or convalescent COVID-19. The donor label of this sample is uncertain. This CDR3 reads CASSVGREGDNEQFF. The CDR3 coding sequence is TGTGCCAGCAGCGTAGGGCGGGAAGGGGACAATGAGCAGTTCTTC.